This TCR beta chain comes out of a study of blood T cell repertoires in COVID-19. In the original workflow: Researchers report that nucleated cell counts were estimated from reference gene primer amplification. TCRdb's copy holds only in-frame clones and misses some; the assay was immunoSEQ multiplex PCR. V and J calls and clone size are given by that table; D and trimming were obtained from the DNA. The table has 40,000 or so clones, more than 75% seen once. Unmatched junction bases numbered 10, after V lost 7 bases and J lost 5 bases. The CDR3 is 16 amino acids. This sequence joins TRBV6-7 and TRBJ2-5; 13 positions match TRBD2. TRBV6-7 has ORF status, its function being uncertain. The specimen was peripheral blood. The sequence was collected from a human donor in a cohort sampled during active COVID-19. CDR3 in DNA: TGTGCCAGCACCTTACTAGCGGGGGGGCCCCGGGAGACCCAGTACTTC. Residues: CASTLLAGGPRETQYF.